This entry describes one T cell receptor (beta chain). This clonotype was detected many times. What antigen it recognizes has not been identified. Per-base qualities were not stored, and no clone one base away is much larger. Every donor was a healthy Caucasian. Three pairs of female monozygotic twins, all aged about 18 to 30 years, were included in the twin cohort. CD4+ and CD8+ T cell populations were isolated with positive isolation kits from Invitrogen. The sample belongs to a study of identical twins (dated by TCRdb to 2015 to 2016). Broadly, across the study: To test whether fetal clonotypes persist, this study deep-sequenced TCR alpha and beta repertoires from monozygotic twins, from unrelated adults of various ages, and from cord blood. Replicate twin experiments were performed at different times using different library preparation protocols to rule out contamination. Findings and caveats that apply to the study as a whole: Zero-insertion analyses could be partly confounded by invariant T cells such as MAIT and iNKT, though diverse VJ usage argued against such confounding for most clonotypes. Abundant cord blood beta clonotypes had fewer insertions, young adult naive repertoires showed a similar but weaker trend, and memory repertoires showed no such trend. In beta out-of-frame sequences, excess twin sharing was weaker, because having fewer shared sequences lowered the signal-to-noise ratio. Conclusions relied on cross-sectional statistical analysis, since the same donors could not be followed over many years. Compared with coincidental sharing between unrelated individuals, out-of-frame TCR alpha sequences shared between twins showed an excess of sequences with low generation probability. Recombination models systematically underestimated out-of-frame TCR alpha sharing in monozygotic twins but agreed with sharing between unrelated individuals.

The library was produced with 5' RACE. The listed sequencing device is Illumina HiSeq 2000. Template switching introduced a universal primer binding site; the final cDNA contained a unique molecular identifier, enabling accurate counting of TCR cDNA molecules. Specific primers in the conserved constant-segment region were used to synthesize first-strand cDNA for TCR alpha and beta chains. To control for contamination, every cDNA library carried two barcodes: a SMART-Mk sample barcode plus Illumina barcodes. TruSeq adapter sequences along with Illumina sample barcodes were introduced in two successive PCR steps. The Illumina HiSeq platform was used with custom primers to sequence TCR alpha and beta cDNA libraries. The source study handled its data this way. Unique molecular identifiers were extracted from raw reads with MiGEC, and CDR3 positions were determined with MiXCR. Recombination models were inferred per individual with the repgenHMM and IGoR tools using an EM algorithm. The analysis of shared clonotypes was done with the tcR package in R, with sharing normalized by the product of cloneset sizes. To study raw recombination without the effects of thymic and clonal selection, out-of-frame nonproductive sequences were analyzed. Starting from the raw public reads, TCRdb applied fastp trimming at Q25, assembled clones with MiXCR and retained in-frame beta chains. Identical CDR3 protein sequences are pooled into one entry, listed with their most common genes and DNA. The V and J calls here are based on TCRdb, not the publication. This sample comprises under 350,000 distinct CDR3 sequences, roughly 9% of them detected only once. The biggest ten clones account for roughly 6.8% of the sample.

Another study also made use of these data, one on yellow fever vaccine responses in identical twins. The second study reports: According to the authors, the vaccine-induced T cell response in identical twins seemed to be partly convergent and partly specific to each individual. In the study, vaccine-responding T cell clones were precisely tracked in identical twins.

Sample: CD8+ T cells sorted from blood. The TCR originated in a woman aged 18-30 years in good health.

The sequence in DNA is TGTGCCAGCAGTTTCGGGAATAACAATGAGCAGTTCTTC. It is translated as CASSFGNNNEQFF. The V and J segments used are TRBV12-3 or TRBV12-4 and TRBJ2-1; the D gene is perhaps TRBD2, on 5 matching bases. Measured from the cysteine to the phenylalanine, the CDR3 is 13 residues long. Left in the record is the CDR3 DNA by itself, 39 bases read in frame from the first base. The trim is 3 bases for V and 5 bases for J, with a gap of 8 bases between the germline ends.